Listed below are T cell receptor beta chains from one sample, sequenced in a study of technical replicates of blood from a few donors. The data were produced by immunoSEQ multiplex PCR, yet TCRdb's version contains in-frame clones alone and is incomplete. The sample lists under 85,000 clones, around 90% occurring once. Sequenced material: T cells isolated from PBMCs. The receptors shown here come from a human donor in good health. The CDR3 runs from the conserved cysteine through the conserved F or W. Rows may omit the clone size; those that give it use once, few, many or a size class.

J gene: TRBJ2-4
V gene: TRBV15
clone size: NA
CDR3 protein: CATSRAKREAGGNIQYF

J gene: TRBJ1-2
V gene: TRBV30
clone size: NA
CDR3 protein: CAWSAGGHYGYTF

J gene: TRBJ1-1
V gene: TRBV5-4
clone size: NA
CDR3 protein: CASSLDKRQGLLEAFF

J gene: TRBJ2-1
V gene: TRBV23-1
clone size: few
CDR3 protein: CASSPLTGREQFF

J gene: TRBJ1-3
V gene: TRBV5-6
clone size: once
CDR3 protein: CASSLVKEWSSGNTIYF

J gene: TRBJ1-1
V gene: TRBV7-9
clone size: NA
CDR3 protein: CASSSGTGGFEAFF

J gene: TRBJ1-1
V gene: TRBV7-6
clone size: NA
CDR3 protein: CASSLAGAGAEAFF

J gene: TRBJ2-1
V gene: TRBV15
clone size: NA
CDR3 protein: CATSRTTLSSNEQFF

J gene: TRBJ1-3
V gene: TRBV6-5
clone size: NA
CDR3 protein: CASSLDDRIGNTIYF

J gene: TRBJ1-1
V gene: TRBV10-1
clone size: NA
CDR3 protein: CASSDAETEAFF

J gene: TRBJ2-7
V gene: TRBV9
clone size: NA
CDR3 protein: CASSVDITYEQYF

J gene: TRBJ1-1
V gene: TRBV11-3
clone size: NA
CDR3 protein: CASSRQLNTEAFF

J gene: TRBJ2-7
V gene: TRBV7-9
clone size: NA
CDR3 protein: CASSLVSSEQYF

J gene: TRBJ1-2
V gene: TRBV19
clone size: NA
CDR3 protein: CASAGELYGYTF

J gene: TRBJ2-1
V gene: TRBV11-2
clone size: NA
CDR3 protein: CASSLILAGEQFF

J gene: TRBJ2-7
V gene: TRBV28
clone size: NA
CDR3 protein: CASSNPGTGGYEQYF

J gene: TRBJ2-7
V gene: TRBV14
clone size: NA
CDR3 protein: CASSQGLAGGYEQYF

J gene: TRBJ1-5
V gene: TRBV25-1
clone size: NA
CDR3 protein: CASSEYWGPGQHNQPQHF

J gene: TRBJ1-5
V gene: TRBV4-1
clone size: NA
CDR3 protein: CASSQENSRGNQPQHF

J gene: TRBJ2-5
V gene: TRBV6-1
clone size: NA
CDR3 protein: CASSELAGPQETQYF

J gene: TRBJ1-4
V gene: TRBV4-2
clone size: few
CDR3 protein: CASSRSLQGATNEKLFF

J gene: TRBJ2-3
V gene: TRBV11-2
clone size: NA
CDR3 protein: CASNRVKDTQYF

J gene: TRBJ2-7
V gene: TRBV11-2
clone size: once
CDR3 protein: CASSLMGLAGPEQYF

J gene: TRBJ1-2
V gene: TRBV7-3
clone size: few
CDR3 protein: CASSRDGTANYGYTF

J gene: TRBJ1-1
V gene: TRBV13
clone size: NA
CDR3 protein: CASSDDRGGTEAFF

J gene: TRBJ1-2
V gene: TRBV2
clone size: NA
CDR3 protein: CASSEALGAGYTF

J gene: TRBJ2-7
V gene: TRBV5-1
clone size: NA
CDR3 protein: CASSLGGFSYEQYF

J gene: TRBJ1-2
V gene: TRBV11-2
clone size: NA
CDR3 protein: CASSLGQGNNYGYTF

J gene: TRBJ2-7
V gene: TRBV5-1
clone size: NA
CDR3 protein: CASGTNTGGHYEQYF

J gene: TRBJ2-7
V gene: TRBV4-1
clone size: NA
CDR3 protein: CASSLGFGLAGGYEQYF

J gene: TRBJ2-5
V gene: TRBV5-4
clone size: NA
CDR3 protein: CASSRQMAGGTETQYF

J gene: TRBJ2-5
V gene: TRBV19
clone size: NA
CDR3 protein: CASSIGGTSGMGVLETQYF

J gene: TRBJ1-5
V gene: TRBV19
clone size: NA
CDR3 protein: CASSILRDRGRNQPQHF

J gene: TRBJ1-2
V gene: TRBV28
clone size: once
CDR3 protein: CASSLGPDGYTF

J gene: TRBJ2-5
V gene: TRBV4-2
clone size: NA
CDR3 protein: CASSQEAGLGETQYF

J gene: TRBJ2-7
V gene: TRBV7-9
clone size: NA
CDR3 protein: CASSPFYEQYF

J gene: TRBJ2-7
V gene: TRBV6-5
clone size: NA
CDR3 protein: CASSYSPDTTYEQYF